Here is one TCR beta chain with its context. A multiplex PCR was run with 60 Vbeta primers and 13 Jbeta primers. Repertoires were generated with immunoSEQ multiplex PCR, while TCRdb's copy carries only in-frame clones and drops some. The repertoire includes roughly 110,000 clones, around 75% of them detected once, and roughly 0.92% sits in the top ten. The data belong to a study of cytomegalovirus exposure and HLA in healthy donors. Overall study: An earlier analysis identified 117 million unique TCR beta sequences in approximately 190 million T cells.

Deletions cut 0 bases from V and 4 bases from J, with 30 bases between. CDR1 is GTSNPN and CDR2 is SVGIG in the germline V gene (reference sequence). This CDR3 comprises 20 residues. The sequence was obtained from a young woman in good health and CMV-seronegative. The sequenced material came from PBMCs. The V call is TRBV30, the J call TRBJ1-2, with TRBD1 as a possible D gene (5 bases). CDR3 DNA sequence: TGTGCCTGGAGTGTAAACCCCCCAACCCGGGACTCCCTTTTTCGCTATGGCTACACCTTC. It specifies CAWSVNPPTRDSLFRYGYTF.